The 21 T cell receptor beta chains given below trace back to one sample, sequenced in a study of naive and memory T cell subsets. The study, taken as a whole, reports: Naive repertoires, especially CD8, held a few larger clonotypes, possibly memory cells re-expressing CD45RA.

An equimolar mix of two oligonucleotides served as the beta constant-region primer for TRBC1 and TRBC2. Ligated cDNA was amplified by four rounds of PCR with nested alpha and beta constant-region primers and SP2. TCRdb called the UMI-ligation and nested PCR reads again in MiXCR, with one record for every CDR3 protein. The sample has over 80,000 distinct CDR3 sequences, about 11% seen once. No cognate antigen is known for these TCRs. The sample consisted of naive CD4+ T cells from blood. Every receptor here comes from a human donor in good health.

The chain recombines TRBV5-1 with TRBJ2-2; 7 nucleotides line up with TRBD1. Germline V gene sequence: CDR1 SGHRS, CDR2 YFSETQ. The length of the CDR3 is 16 residues. J gave up 5 bases and V 4 bases, and 11 bases lay outside the gene matches. CDR3: CASSRGWTGGTGELFF. CDR3 sequence (DNA): TGCGCCAGCAGCCGAGGATGGACAGGTGGGACCGGGGAGCTGTTTTTT.

This clonotype was seen repeatedly, ten times or more. The gene calls are TRBV7-2 and TRBJ2-6; 7 bases fit TRBD1. V was pared by 0 bases and J by 2 bases, with 7 bases of the junction left unmatched. Germline V gene data show CDR1 as SGHTA and CDR2 as FQGNSA. This CDR3 has 18 amino acids. The CDR3 is CASSLASPGQPGANVLTF. The CDR3 DNA reads TGTGCCAGCAGCTTAGCATCTCCGGGACAGCCTGGGGCCAACGTCCTGACTTTC. Filled out from reference TRBV7-2 and TRBJ2-6, the complete variable domain reads GAGVSQSPSNKVTEKGKDVELRCDPISGHTALYWYRQSLGQGLEFLIYFQGNSAPDKSGLPSDRFSAERTGGSVSTLTIQRTQQEDSAVYLCASSLASPGQPGANVLTFGAGSRLTVL.

V and J are TRBV19 and TRBJ2-1, with TRBD1 matching over 11 bases. V was clipped by 3 bases and J by 8 bases; unmatched bases: 6. The CDR3 totals 15 residues. Per the germline V gene, CDR1 is LNHDA and CDR2 is SQIVND (reference sequence). CDR3 DNA sequence: TGTGCCAGTAGTATTGGACAGGGGGCGCATTATGAGCAGTTCTTC. This sequence encodes CASSIGQGAHYEQFF. The full variable domain, with the rest looked up from reference TRBV19 and TRBJ2-1, is DGGITQSPKYLFRKEGQNVTLSCEQNLNHDAMYWYRQDPGQGLRLIYYSQIVNDFQKGDIAEGYSVSREKKESFPLTVTSAQKNPTAFYLCASSIGQGAHYEQFFGPGTRLTVL.

V usage is TRBV5-1 and J usage is TRBJ1-1, with D possibly matching TRBD1 (5 bases). The CDR3 loop spans 12 amino acids. Germline V gives CDR1 SGHRS, CDR2 YFSETQ. V was cut by 0 bases and J by 11 bases, with 11 bases left in between. The CDR3 sequence: CASSLEGEGAFF. The CDR3 DNA follows: TGCGCCAGCAGCTTGGAAGGGGAAGGCGCTTTCTTT.

This clonotype was counted a few times. The chain joins TRBV21-1 to TRBJ1-5; the table calls TRBD1, which could not be checked here. TRBV21-1 is tagged as a pseudogene. This CDR3 has 13 amino acids. For the CDR3, the DNA is TGTGCCAGAACCCAAGGGGGGCCACGGGTTAGGCATTTT. Its protein is CARTQGGPRVRHF.

This clonotype was picked up a small number of times. The chain combines TRBV6-5 with TRBJ1-5; D is unresolved. V dropped 5 bases and J dropped 9 bases, with 14 bases sitting between them. Germline values: CDR1 MNHEY, CDR2 SVGAGI. The CDR3 totals 13 residues. The CDR3 DNA sequence: TGTGCCAGCAGTCTATTTTCGGGGTCGCCCCAGCATTTT. Its protein product is CASSLFSGSPQHF.

The chain employs TRBV18 and TRBJ2-5; D is unclear. V lost 4 bases and J lost 2, with 8 bases in between. The CDR3 covers 13 residues. CDR1 and CDR2 from the germline V gene are KGHSH and LQKENI. The CDR3 DNA reads as TGTGCCAGCTCACAGGAATTACAAGAGACCCAGTACTTC. Its translation: CASSQELQETQYF.

In its sample, this clonotype was seen many times. The chain is built from TRBV20-1 and TRBJ2-1, with TRBD1 matching over 8 bases. The V gene end was trimmed by 5 bases and the J gene end by 8 bases; junction bases not matched to a gene: 14. Germline CDR1 and CDR2: DFQATT and SNEGSKA (reference sequence). The CDR3 is made up of 15 amino acids. The CDR3 spells CSAPQGQVLLDEQFF. The CDR3, as DNA: TGCAGTGCTCCCCAGGGACAGGTGCTTTTGGATGAGCAGTTCTTC.

This clonotype was counted only a few times. This chain joins TRBV20-1 and TRBJ1-4; no firm D call. The germline V gene has CDR1 DFQATT and CDR2 SNEGSKA (reference sequence). Between the trimmed V and J ends, which lost 2 bases and 4 bases, there was a span of 11 bases. This CDR3 is built from 14 residues. The CDR3, as DNA: TGCAGTGCTAGACCCCGGAATCTTAATGAAAAACTGTTTTTT. Its protein product is CSARPRNLNEKLFF.

The rearrangement uses TRBV4-3 and TRBJ2-5, with unresolved D. V was clipped by 0 bases and J by 4 bases, with 12 bases between them. Germline V gene sequence: CDR1 LGHNA, CDR2 YSLEER. The CDR3 sequence is 15 residues long. The CDR3 loop reads CASSQDKASGETQYF. CDR3 DNA: TGCGCCAGCAGCCAAGATAAAGCTAGTGGAGAGACCCAGTACTTC.

This clonotype appeared many times. V gene TRBV12-3 or TRBV12-4 combines with J gene TRBJ2-2; D remains unclear. The CDR3 length is 15 residues. V lost 3 bases, J lost 5 bases, and 13 bases lay in between. The CDR3 loop reads CASSFEYSLTGELFF. DNA of the CDR3: TGTGCCAGCAGTTTCGAGTACTCTTTGACCGGGGAGCTGTTTTTT.

This clonotype was picked up a small number of times. This chain links TRBV6-2 or TRBV6-3 with TRBJ2-4; TRBD2 aligns across 8 bases. Unmatched junction bases numbered 11, after V lost 10 bases and J lost 0 bases. Germline values: CDR1 MNHEY, CDR2 SVGEGT. The CDR3 totals 16 residues. CDR3 sequence reads: CATRRSGGLAKNIQYF. CDR3 bases: TGTGCCACCCGACGGAGCGGGGGCCTAGCCAAAAACATTCAGTACTTC.

This clonotype has only a few counts. This chain connects TRBV29-1 to TRBJ2-7, with TRBD1 as a possible D gene (6 bases). V lost 7 bases to trimming and J lost 7 bases, with 14 bases between them. The length of the CDR3 is 11 residues. CDR1 and CDR2 (germline): SQVTM, ANQGSEA. CDR3 coding DNA: TGCAGCGCAAGACAGGTCGCGGAGCAGTACTTC. Translating gives CSARQVAEQYF.

The chain combines TRBV19 with TRBJ2-1; the D gene could be TRBD1 or TRBD2 (5 bases each). The CDR3 totals 15 residues. CDR1 is LNHDA, CDR2 SQIVND, per germline (reference sequence). V lost 3 bases and J lost 8, with 17 bases in between. DNA of the CDR3: TGTGCCAGTAGTATCTGGGACCTGAAGGGCCATGAGCAGTTCTTC. This translates into CASSIWDLKGHEQFF.

This clonotype was picked up a small number of times. The CDR3 reads CASSQTGGVFNEQFF. In nucleotides, the CDR3 is TGTGCCAGCAGCCAGACAGGGGGGGTTTTCAATGAGCAGTTCTTC. This chain joins TRBV4-2 and TRBJ2-1; TRBD1 aligns across 9 bases. After removal of 3 bases from V and 6 bases from J, the junction contained 6 bases not matched to a gene. Germline CDR1 reads LGHNA; CDR2 reads YNFKEQ. The CDR3 has 15 amino acids.

This clonotype was detected only a few times. The V call is TRBV4-1, the J call TRBJ2-7; 8 nucleotides line up with TRBD2. After removal of 4 bases from V and 3 bases from J, the junction contained 17 bases not matched to a gene. CDR1 and CDR2 from the germline V gene are MGHRA and YSYEKL. The length of the CDR3 is 18 residues. The CDR3 region has the DNA TGCGCCAGCAGCCGGATCCCGGCCGCCGGGACTAGTGTCTACGAGCAGTACTTC. Translating gives CASSRIPAAGTSVYEQYF.

This clonotype was observed at least ten times. The rearrangement joins TRBV4-3 to TRBJ2-6; the D is unclear. V shed 4 bases and J shed 2 bases, with 9 bases lying between them. CDR1 is LGHNA, CDR2 YSLEER, per germline. This CDR3 is 15 amino acids long. Here the CDR3 reads CASSRITPGANVLTF. The CDR3, as DNA: TGCGCCAGCAGCCGAATAACGCCTGGGGCCAACGTCCTGACTTTC.

The gene calls are TRBV7-9 and TRBJ2-7, with 8 positions matching TRBD2. The ends lost 5 bases at V and 3 bases at J; junction bases unmatched: 12. The CDR3 contains 16 residues. Germline CDR1 reads SEHNR; CDR2 reads FQNEAQ (reference sequence). The CDR3 DNA reads as TGTGCCAGCAGCCAGGTAAACTTAGCGGGACTCTACGAGCAGTACTTC. Protein product: CASSQVNLAGLYEQYF.

At least ten counts were recorded for this clonotype. The chain uses TRBV3-1 and TRBJ2-1; D not certain. From germline, CDR1 is LGHDT and CDR2 YNNKEL (reference sequence). Trimming cost V 1 base and J 5 bases, with 3 bases left between them. The CDR3 totals 12 residues. This CDR3 is CASSQVDNEQFF. The CDR3, as DNA: TGTGCCAGCAGCCAAGTGGACAATGAGCAGTTCTTC.

The CDR3 sequence: CSVCDTQRVQETQYF. CDR3 coding DNA: TGCAGCGTTTGCGATACCCAGCGGGTACAAGAGACCCAGTACTTC. The V and J genes are TRBV29-1 and TRBJ2-5; tentatively, D is TRBD2 (6 bases). Germline V gene sequence: CDR1 SQVTM, CDR2 ANQGSEA. The CDR3 spans 15 residues. V was pared by 5 bases and J by 2 bases, with 18 bases between. Together with reference TRBV29-1 and TRBJ2-5, the CDR3 gives the full variable domain: SAVISQKPSRDICQRGTSLTIQCQVDSQVTMMFWYRQQPGQSLTLIATANQGSEATYESGFVIDKFPISRPNLTFSTLTVSNMSPEDSSIYLCSVCDTQRVQETQYFGPGTRLLVL.

This clonotype was seen a few times. The chain links TRBV20-1 to TRBJ1-6; no reliable D call. Per the germline V gene, CDR1 is DFQATT and CDR2 is SNEGSKA (reference sequence). Between the trimmed V and J ends, which lost 2 bases and 5 bases, there was a span of 19 bases. This CDR3 is built from 17 residues. Here the CDR3 DNA reads TGCAGTGCTAGATATGTTCAAGCCTCTTCCAATAATTCACCCCTCCACTTT. Translating gives CSARYVQASSNNSPLHF.